This section outlines one T cell receptor (beta chain) sequence together with its context. Germline lookup yields CDR1 KGHSH and CDR2 LQKENI. The V gene lost 2 bases and the J gene lost 7 bases, with 23 bases spanning the gap. The CDR3 totals 17 residues. Method: immunoSEQ multiplex PCR; TCRdb's copy keeps in-frame clones and lacks some. The table includes about 46,000 clones, about 88% detected once. Researchers sorted participants into cohorts using their self-reported clinical history. The data were taken from a study of blood T cell repertoires in COVID-19. The receptor's source is a woman aged 45-65 years who had recovered from COVID-19. The chain has TRBV18 and TRBJ2-5; the D gene is possibly TRBD1 (5 bases). The sequenced sample consisted of PBMCs or T cells enriched from blood (not recorded which). The CDR3 sequence is CASSPYVTQDPPGTQYF. CDR3 bases: TGTGCCAGCTCACCATACGTTACACAGGATCCCCCAGGGACCCAGTACTTC.